Each of the 22 T cell receptor beta chains below was sequenced from the same sample in a study of cytomegalovirus exposure and HLA in healthy donors. PCR employed 60 Vbeta and 13 Jbeta primers. The protocol was immunoSEQ multiplex PCR, while the TCRdb copy is restricted to in-frame clones and leaves out a portion. In all, the sample yields around 65,000 clones. Sequencing was done on a sample of PBMCs. The receptors were gathered from a man aged 25 to 45 in good health and CMV-seropositive.

V gene TRBV7-6 combines with J gene TRBJ1-2; D is ambiguous. Germline V gene lookup returns CDR1 SGHVS and CDR2 FNYEAQ. This CDR3 spans 13 amino acids. V was trimmed by 1 base and J by 3 bases, leaving 6 bases between them. The CDR3 spells CASSLELDYGYTF. DNA for the CDR3: TGTGCCAGCAGCTTAGAACTTGACTATGGCTACACCTTC.

CDR3 region: CASSQSAVSGNTIYF. In DNA form, the CDR3 reads TGTGCCAGCAGTCAGAGCGCCGTCTCTGGAAACACCATATATTTT. This chain links TRBV7-9 with TRBJ1-3; no clear D. V lost 6 bases, J lost 0 bases, and 12 bases lay in between. In germline, CDR1 is SEHNR, CDR2 FQNEAQ (reference sequence). The CDR3 is made up of 15 amino acids.

The V and J genes are TRBV14 and TRBJ1-4; TRBD1 might be the D (5 bases). CDR3 length equals 13 residues. The V and J ends lost 4 bases and 8 bases respectively, with 11 bases between them. Germline CDR1 and CDR2: SGHDN and FVKESK. CDR3: CASSPGGAEKLFF. The CDR3 coding sequence is TGTGCCAGCAGCCCCGGGGGTGCAGAAAAACTGTTTTTT.

The V and J genes are TRBV29-1 and TRBJ2-5; TRBD2 aligns across 14 bases. CDR1 is SQVTM, CDR2 ANQGSEA, per germline. This CDR3 spans 18 amino acids. Trimming at V came to 5 bases and at J to 5 bases, leaving 16 bases not matched to a gene. The CDR3 region is CSVWGLRLAGGPRETQYF. DNA for the CDR3: TGCAGCGTTTGGGGATTGAGACTAGCGGGAGGGCCTCGGGAGACCCAGTACTTC.

As regards this clone: At one boundary the junction diverges from the germline segment, which might be a read error. The chain has TRBV6-4 and TRBJ2-7, with a weak D call TRBD2 (5 bases). The V gene's germline CDR1 is MRHNA and CDR2 SNTAGT. This CDR3 is built from 13 residues. DNA for the CDR3: TGTGCCGGCAGTGATCGGGGTCCCTACGAGCAGTACTTC. Amino acid sequence: CAGSDRGPYEQYF.

V and J are TRBV4-2 and TRBJ2-7; 7 bases agree with TRBD2. With V trimmed by 1 base and J by 5 bases, 8 bases remained unmatched. Germline lookup yields CDR1 LGHNA and CDR2 YNFKEQ. The CDR3 has 15 amino acids. CDR3 sequence reads: CASSQVAGEFDEQYF. CDR3 DNA sequence: TGTGCCAGCAGCCAAGTAGCGGGCGAGTTTGACGAGCAGTACTTC.

The chain links TRBV11-3 to TRBJ2-1, with 7 bases identical to TRBD2. From germline, CDR1 is SGHNT and CDR2 YENEEA. Germline trimming cut 5 bases from V and 0 bases from J; bases unmatched to any gene: 7. CDR3 length: 16 residues. CDR3 loop: CASSQSSGGSYNEQFF. The CDR3 DNA reads TGTGCCAGCAGCCAATCTAGCGGAGGCTCCTACAATGAGCAGTTCTTC. Based on the CDR3 plus reference TRBV11-3 and TRBJ2-1, the full variable domain is EAGVVQSPRYKIIEKKQPVAFWCNPISGHNTLYWYLQNLGQGPELLIRYENEEAVDDSQLPKDRFSAERLKGVDSTLKIQPAELGDSAVYLCASSQSSGGSYNEQFFGPGTRLTVL.

V gene TRBV7-9 combines with J gene TRBJ2-2; TRBD1 might be the D (5 bases). CDR1 and CDR2 from the germline V gene are SEHNR and FQNEAQ (reference sequence). Trimming removed 4 bases at V and 5 bases at J, with 5 bases between. This CDR3 has 12 amino acids. CDR3 protein: CASSSGTGELFF. CDR3 DNA: TGTGCCAGCAGCTCAGGGACCGGGGAGCTGTTTTTT.

V usage is TRBV19 and J usage is TRBJ2-7, with D possibly matching TRBD2 (6 bases). Trimming shortened V by 5 bases and J by 5 bases, and 16 bases separated the two germline ends. The CDR3 spans 14 residues. Germline V lookup: CDR1 LNHDA, CDR2 SQIVND (reference sequence). CDR3 DNA sequence: TGTGCCAGTAGTCTACGGACTTGGGGGGACGAGCAGTACTTC. Encoded protein: CASSLRTWGDEQYF.

For this clone: An end of the junction differs from the germline gene, which may be a read error. The rearrangement joins TRBV19 to TRBJ2-1; 12 bases fit TRBD2. Germline V gene data show CDR1 as LNHDA and CDR2 as SQIVND (reference sequence). CDR3 length: 18 residues. The CDR3 DNA reads TGTGCCAGTAGTCGGGGACTAGCGGGCTCGAGCTCCGACAATGAGCAGTTCTTC. Amino acid sequence: CASSRGLAGSSSDNEQFF.

This chain connects TRBV14 to TRBJ1-4; D is undetermined. V lost 3 bases and J 6 bases, leaving 8 bases between the germline ends. The V gene's germline CDR1 is SGHDN and CDR2 FVKESK. The CDR3 extends over 13 amino acids. CDR3 sequence (DNA): TGTGCCAGCAGCCAGCGGATGGATGAAAAACTGTTTTTT. This gives the protein CASSQRMDEKLFF.

The chain joins TRBV10-3 to TRBJ2-5, with TRBD1 matching over 9 bases. The germline gives CDR1 ENHRY, CDR2 SYGVKD. This CDR3 is built from 14 residues. V dropped 6 bases and J dropped 5; count of bases not matched to a gene: 7. CDR3 DNA sequence: TGTGCCATCAGCCGAACAGGGGGCCCGGAGACCCAGTACTTC. Translated, it gives CAISRTGGPETQYF.

The rearrangement joins TRBV4-1 to TRBJ1-5; 10 bases line up with TRBD1. V gave up 3 bases and J gave up 6 bases; unmatched junction bases: 5. The CDR3 is 15 residues long. Per the germline V gene, CDR1 is MGHRA and CDR2 is YSYEKL. The CDR3 region has the DNA TGCGCCAGCAGCCACGTCGACAGGGGGCTTCAGCCCCAGCATTTT. It codes for CASSHVDRGLQPQHF.

The chain links TRBV11-3 to TRBJ2-7, with TRBD1 as a possible D gene (6 bases). Germline V gene lookup returns CDR1 SGHNT and CDR2 YENEEA. The V gene lost 4 bases and the J gene lost 5 bases, with 12 bases spanning the gap. This CDR3 comprises 13 residues. Here the CDR3 reads CASSSPPGDEQYF. The CDR3 coding sequence is TGTGCCAGCAGCTCACCCCCAGGGGACGAGCAGTACTTC.

This chain's CDR3 is CASSDKGRPTEAFF. Written as DNA, the CDR3 is TGTGCCAGCAGTGATAAGGGGAGGCCTACTGAAGCTTTCTTT. The chain combines TRBV2 with TRBJ1-1, with a possible D match to TRBD1 (5 bases). V lost 3 bases to trimming and J lost 5 bases, with 13 bases between them. The germline gives CDR1 SNHLY, CDR2 FYNNEI. This CDR3 is built from 14 residues.

The chain employs TRBV30 and TRBJ2-7, with 10 nucleotides matching TRBD1. The CDR3 runs to 13 residues. Per germline, CDR1 GTSNPN and CDR2 SVGIG (reference sequence). With 4 bases clipped from V and 6 bases from J, the junction kept 6 bases outside the gene matches. CDR3 residues: CAWNKGQGREQYF. The CDR3 bases are TGTGCCTGGAACAAGGGACAGGGGCGCGAGCAGTACTTC.

This chain joins TRBV6-7 and TRBJ2-2; D remains unclear. TRBV6-7 is marked as an open reading frame, function uncertain. The CDR3 loop spans 18 amino acids. V dropped 5 bases and J dropped 3 bases, with 22 bases sitting between them. The CDR3 region is CASSDTYVGEVDTGELFF. CDR3 nucleotide sequence: TGTGCCAGCAGTGATACGTACGTAGGAGAAGTCGACACCGGGGAGCTGTTTTTT.

The J gene is TRBJ1-3, the V gene TRBV30, with 8 positions matching TRBD1. The CDR3 contains 14 residues. The germline CDR1 and CDR2 sequences are GTSNPN and SVGIG (reference sequence). The J segment lost 2 bases and the V segment lost 5 bases, leaving 5 bases of the junction unmatched. Here the CDR3 DNA reads TGTGCCTGGGCAGGGGGCGCCGCTGGAAACACCATATATTTT. It translates to CAWAGGAAGNTIYF. The full variable domain, rest sourced from reference TRBV30 and TRBJ1-3, is SQTIHQWPATLVQPVGSPLSLECTVEGTSNPNLYWYRQAAGRGLQLLFYSVGIGQISSEVPQNLSASRPQDRQFILSSKKLLLSDSGFYLCAWAGGAAGNTIYFGEGSWLTVV.

The chain employs TRBV6-6 and TRBJ1-2; D is possibly TRBD1 (6 bases). The CDR3 contains 13 residues. Germline CDR1 MNHNY, CDR2 SVGAGI (reference sequence). Trimming removed 5 bases at V and 8 bases at J, with 15 bases between. The chain's CDR3 is CASSPLQGKGYTF. The DNA of the CDR3 is TGTGCCAGCAGTCCCTTACAGGGAAAAGGCTACACCTTC.

The V gene is TRBV25-1, the J gene TRBJ2-7, with D possibly matching TRBD2 (6 bases). The CDR3 totals 15 residues. Between the trimmed V and J ends, which lost 3 bases and 3 bases, there was a span of 15 bases. The germline gives CDR1 MGHDK, CDR2 SYGVNS. This chain's CDR3 is CASSDFGQGGYEQYF. For the CDR3, the DNA is TGTGCCAGCAGTGATTTTGGGCAGGGAGGCTACGAGCAGTACTTC.

A word on this clone: At one boundary the junction diverges from the germline segment, which might be a read error. The chain employs TRBV7-9 and TRBJ1-5; D is unclear. Germline CDR1 reads SEHNR; CDR2 reads FQNEAQ (reference sequence). The CDR3 spans 16 residues. The CDR3 nucleotides are TGTGCCAGCAGCTTAGTAACTGGTTTTAGCAATCAGCACCAGCATTTT. This codes for CASSLVTGFSNQHQHF. Full variable domain (remainder filled in from reference TRBV7-9 and TRBJ1-5): DTGVSQNPRHKITKRGQNVTFRCDPISEHNRLYWYRQTLGQGPEFLTYFQNEAQLEKSRLLSDRFSAERPKGSFSTLEIQRTEQGDSAMYLCASSLVTGFSNQHQHFGDGTRLSIL.

CDR3 loop: CASSLGSTSPGAEAFF. Written as DNA, the CDR3 is TGTGCCAGCAGCTTGGGGAGTACCTCCCCAGGGGCTGAAGCTTTCTTT. V gene TRBV5-6 combines with J gene TRBJ1-1, with D possibly matching TRBD1 (6 bases). The germline V gene has CDR1 SGHDT and CDR2 YYEEEE. This CDR3 has 16 amino acids. The V end was cut by 0 bases, the J end by 6 bases, with 18 bases between.